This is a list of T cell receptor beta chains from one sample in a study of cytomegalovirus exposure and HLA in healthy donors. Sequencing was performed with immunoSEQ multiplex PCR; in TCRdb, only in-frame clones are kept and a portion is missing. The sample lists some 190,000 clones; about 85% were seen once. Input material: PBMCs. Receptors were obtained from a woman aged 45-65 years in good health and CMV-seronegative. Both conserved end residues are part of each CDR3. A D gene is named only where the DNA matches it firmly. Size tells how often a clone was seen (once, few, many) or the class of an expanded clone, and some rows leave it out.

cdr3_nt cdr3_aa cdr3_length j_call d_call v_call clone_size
TGTGCCATCAGCGCCGATACAGGGGGATACGAGCAGTACTTC CAISADTGGYEQYF 14 TRBJ2-7 TRBD1 TRBV10-3 NA
TGTGCCAGCAGTGTACAGGGACCCTACGAGCAGTACTTC CASSVQGPYEQYF 13 TRBJ2-7 NA TRBV2 NA
TGTGCCAGCAGCTTGCGCAGGGTAGATGAGCAGTTCTTC CASSLRRVDEQFF 13 TRBJ2-1 NA TRBV5-6 NA
TGTGCCAGCAGTTTAGACAGCCTGCAGGTCAATGAGCAGTTCTTC CASSLDSLQVNEQFF 15 TRBJ2-1 NA TRBV27 NA
TGTGCCAGTAGTACGGGACAGGGGCTGGGGGTGAATCAGCCCCAGCATTTT CASSTGQGLGVNQPQHF 17 TRBJ1-5 TRBD1 TRBV19 NA
TGTGCCAGCAGTTACTTGGGTGAGGGGAACACTGAAGCTTTCTTT CASSYLGEGNTEAFF 15 TRBJ1-1 NA TRBV6-6 NA
TGTGCCAGCAGTTTTTCGGCAGGGGTCTTCTCTGAAGCTTTCTTT CASSFSAGVFSEAFF 15 TRBJ1-1 NA TRBV28 NA
TGTGCCAGCCGCGCTAGCGGGAGGGGGGACTCCTACAATGAGCAGTTCTTC CASRASGRGDSYNEQFF 17 TRBJ2-1 TRBD2 TRBV5-6 NA
TGCGCCAGCAGCCCCACCGCGGGGGGTTATAATTCACCCCTCCACTTT CASSPTAGGYNSPLHF 16 TRBJ1-6 NA TRBV5-1 NA
TGTGCCAGCATGGCTAGCGGGCTCCAAGAGACCCAGTACTTC CASMASGLQETQYF 14 TRBJ2-5 TRBD2 TRBV2 NA
TGTGCCAGCTCACCGTGGCGGACAGTGAACACTGAAGCTTTCTTT CASSPWRTVNTEAFF 15 TRBJ1-1 NA TRBV18 NA
TGTGCCAGCAGAGAACAGGGGACGAGGGAAAAACTGTTTTTT CASREQGTREKLFF 14 TRBJ1-4 TRBD1 TRBV2 NA
TGCGCCAGCAGTTTGTGGACAGGGGAAGAGACCCAGTACTTC CASSLWTGEETQYF 14 TRBJ2-5 TRBD1 TRBV28 NA
TGTGCCAGCAGCTTAAGCGGGGGCGCGGGAAACACCATATATTTT CASSLSGGAGNTIYF 15 TRBJ1-3 NA TRBV7-2 once
TGCGCCAGCAGCTTGTTATCAGGGTCCCTAGAAGCTTTCTTT CASSLLSGSLEAFF 14 TRBJ1-1 NA TRBV5-1 NA
TGTGCCAGCAGCTCGGGGTACGAGCAGTACTTC CASSSGYEQYF 11 TRBJ2-7 NA TRBV28 NA
TGTGCCAGCTCACCCCCAATGGTCAGCTCTGGAAACACCATATATTTT CASSPPMVSSGNTIYF 16 TRBJ1-3 NA TRBV18 once
TGTGCCAGCAGTTTCAGGGGATTCAATGAGCAGTTCTTC CASSFRGFNEQFF 13 TRBJ2-1 NA TRBV27 NA
TGTGCCAGCTCGCCCCGGCGAACAGCGAACACTGAAGCTTTCTTT CASSPRRTANTEAFF 15 TRBJ1-1 NA TRBV18 once
TGTGCCAGCAGCCCGCCACGTCGGGAGGCAAACAATGAGCAGTTCTTC CASSPPRREANNEQFF 16 TRBJ2-1 TRBD2 TRBV11-1 NA
TGTGCCAGCAGCCCATCAGGGACCGGGGAGCTGTTTTTT CASSPSGTGELFF 13 TRBJ2-2 NA TRBV9 NA
TGCACCAGCAGCCAAGTTTGGCTAGCGGCCACTGAAGGCGCAGATACGCAGTATTTT CTSSQVWLAATEGADTQYF 19 TRBJ2-3 NA TRBV1 NA
TGTGCCAGCAGCCTGGGTCTTGCGGGAGAGACCCAGTACTTC CASSLGLAGETQYF 14 TRBJ2-5 NA TRBV7-2 NA
TGTGCCAGCAGCTTAGGCTTAAGGGGCGGCCAAGAGACCCAGTACTTC CASSLGLRGGQETQYF 16 TRBJ2-5 NA TRBV11-2 NA